The rows below give T cell receptor beta chains drawn from one sample of a study of beta chain features in type 1 diabetes. Profiling relied on immunoSEQ multiplex PCR, and the TCRdb table lists in-frame clones only, not all of them. The sample records a few hundred thousand clones, about 15% being singletons. Sequencing used naive CD4+ T cells from blood. These receptor sequences come from a man younger than 40 with type 1 diabetes. The CDR3 runs from the conserved cysteine through the conserved F or W. The D gene is left open where the match is weak. The size field is filled for only some rows; it gives once, few, many or a size class.

clone size: -
V gene: TRBV29-1
J gene: TRBJ2-1
D gene: TRBD2
CDR3 DNA: TGCAGCGTCCGTCGGACTAGCGGGAGCGATGAGCAGTTCTTC
CDR3 protein: CSVRRTSGSDEQFF

clone size: -
V gene: TRBV4-1
J gene: TRBJ2-1
D gene: TRBD2
CDR3 DNA: TGCGCCAGCAGCCAAACTAGCGGGGGGCCAGTCAATGAGCAGTTCTTC
CDR3 protein: CASSQTSGGPVNEQFF

clone size: few
V gene: TRBV15
J gene: TRBJ2-3
D gene: -
CDR3 DNA: TGTGCCACCAGAAAAGCAAGCACAGATACGCAGTATTTT
CDR3 protein: CATRKASTDTQYF

clone size: -
V gene: TRBV6-5
J gene: TRBJ1-5
D gene: -
CDR3 DNA: TGTGCCAGCAGTCGTTCGGGGACCCAGCATTTT
CDR3 protein: CASSRSGTQHF

clone size: -
V gene: TRBV11-2
J gene: TRBJ2-6
D gene: TRBD1
CDR3 DNA: TGTGCCAGCAGCTTAGATCGGGACAGGGTGGGGGCCAACGTCCTGACTTTC
CDR3 protein: CASSLDRDRVGANVLTF

clone size: -
V gene: TRBV9
J gene: TRBJ2-5
D gene: TRBD2
CDR3 DNA: TGTGCCAGCGGCCCGGGGGCTAGCGGGGGCGAGGAGACCCAGTACTTC
CDR3 protein: CASGPGASGGEETQYF

clone size: -
V gene: TRBV4-1
J gene: TRBJ2-7
D gene: -
CDR3 DNA: TGCGCCAGCAGCCAAGTACCCCACGACAGATCCTACGAGCAGTACTTC
CDR3 protein: CASSQVPHDRSYEQYF

clone size: few
V gene: TRBV6-1
J gene: TRBJ2-5
D gene: TRBD1
CDR3 DNA: TGTGCCAGCAGGCCGGGACAGAAAGAGACCCAGTACTTC
CDR3 protein: CASRPGQKETQYF

clone size: -
V gene: TRBV5-1
J gene: TRBJ2-1
D gene: -
CDR3 DNA: TGCGCCAGCCAGGGGTCCAACGCTTTAAATGAGCAGTTCTTC
CDR3 protein: CASQGSNALNEQFF

clone size: -
V gene: TRBV6-6
J gene: TRBJ2-5
D gene: -
CDR3 DNA: TGTGCCAGCAGATCTCCCGGGACTGAGGGGACCCAGTACTTC
CDR3 protein: CASRSPGTEGTQYF

clone size: few
V gene: TRBV5-1
J gene: TRBJ2-3
D gene: -
CDR3 DNA: TGCGCCAGCAGCTTGGTTCTCGGGAGCACAGATACGCAGTATTTT
CDR3 protein: CASSLVLGSTDTQYF

clone size: few
V gene: TRBV5-1
J gene: TRBJ2-2
D gene: TRBD2
CDR3 DNA: TGCGCCAGCAGCTCGACTAGCGGCTCCAACACCGGGGAGCTGTTTTTT
CDR3 protein: CASSSTSGSNTGELFF

clone size: -
V gene: TRBV6-5
J gene: TRBJ2-1
D gene: -
CDR3 DNA: TGTGCCAGCAGGAGTAGCTCCTACAATGAGCAGTTCTTC
CDR3 protein: CASRSSSYNEQFF

clone size: -
V gene: TRBV5-1
J gene: TRBJ2-1
D gene: -
CDR3 DNA: TGCGCCAGCAGCTTGGTTTCGGGGACTGACTACAATGAGCAGTTCTTC
CDR3 protein: CASSLVSGTDYNEQFF

clone size: -
V gene: TRBV5-4
J gene: TRBJ1-1
D gene: -
CDR3 DNA: TGTGCCAGCAGCTTGGCTAGGGGTGGTCGCACTGAAGCTTTCTTT
CDR3 protein: CASSLARGGRTEAFF

clone size: -
V gene: TRBV10-3
J gene: TRBJ2-5
D gene: -
CDR3 DNA: TGTGCCATCAGTGAGTCGAAAGGGGGTTACCAAGAGACCCAGTACTTC
CDR3 protein: CAISESKGGYQETQYF